This entry lists 18 T cell receptor beta chains sequenced from one sample in a study of Ad26.COV2.S vaccination and SARS-CoV-2 variants. Sequencing used immunoSEQ multiplex PCR; TCRdb keeps in-frame clones, though not all of them. Of about 97,000 clones in the sample, around three quarters are singletons; the top ten hold 15% to 20%. Sequenced here: peripheral blood, sampled after recovery from COVID-19. These TCRs come from a human donor who had recovered from COVID-19.

The J gene is TRBJ2-5, the V gene TRBV9; tentative D call: TRBD1 (5 bases). Trimming removed 0 bases at V and 5 bases at J, with 8 bases between. CDR3 size: 13 residues. Germline CDR1 reads SGDLS; CDR2 reads YYNGEE. The CDR3 DNA follows: TGTGCCAGCAGCGTAGGGGGCCGGGAGACCCAGTACTTC. It specifies CASSVGGRETQYF.

The chain joins TRBV5-1 to TRBJ2-1; D remains unclear. The CDR3 spans 11 residues. Germline V gives CDR1 SGHRS, CDR2 YFSETQ. V was clipped by 2 bases and J by 5 bases, with 2 bases between them. CDR3 loop: CASSFDNEQFF. The CDR3 coding sequence is TGCGCCAGCAGCTTTGACAATGAGCAGTTCTTC.

The chain has TRBV6-2 or TRBV6-3 and TRBJ1-4; D is unclear. The germline V gene encodes CDR1 MNHEY and CDR2 SVGEGT. V lost 6 bases, J lost 5 bases, and 13 bases lay in between. This CDR3 is 14 amino acids long. The CDR3 nucleotides read TGTGCCAGCAGCGGACTAAAGAGAAATGAAAAACTGTTTTTT. Protein: CASSGLKRNEKLFF.

The chain combines TRBV4-1 with TRBJ1-1, with D tentatively TRBD1 (5 bases). The CDR3 contains 15 residues. The germline V and J ends were trimmed by 4 bases and 2 bases, with 14 bases remaining between them. The germline V gene has CDR1 MGHRA and CDR2 YSYEKL. The CDR3: CASSRQIGENTEAFF. In DNA form, the CDR3 reads TGCGCCAGCAGCCGGCAAATAGGGGAAAACACTGAAGCTTTCTTT.

The V gene is TRBV6-6, the J gene TRBJ1-6; 7 bases align to TRBD1. Germline CDR1 MNHNY, CDR2 SVGAGI (reference sequence). The CDR3 length is 15 residues. Trimming removed 6 bases from V and 6 bases from J; junction bases left unmatched: 8. The CDR3 sequence: CASRDTGEVNSPLHF. In DNA, the CDR3 is TGTGCCAGCAGAGACACAGGGGAGGTTAATTCACCCCTCCACTTT.

This clone was counted between two and nine times. The chain couples TRBV10-1 to TRBJ2-7; 7 bases map to TRBD1. Germline V gene data show CDR1 as WNHNN and CDR2 as SYGVQD (reference sequence). The CDR3 covers 14 residues. V lost 4 bases, J lost 5 bases, and 8 bases stayed unmatched. The CDR3 DNA reads as TGCGCCAGCAGTGCGGGGCAGGGGGTGGACGAGCAGTACTTC. This encodes CASSAGQGVDEQYF.

This rearrangement joins TRBV5-5 to TRBJ1-1; no clear D. The CDR3 is 14 residues long. V lost 0 bases and J lost 8, with 14 bases in between. Germline CDR1 and CDR2: SGHKS and YYEKEE (reference sequence). CDR3 region: CASSLEGGRLEAFF. DNA of the CDR3: TGTGCCAGCAGCTTGGAGGGCGGTAGGTTAGAAGCTTTCTTT.

This chain links TRBV6-5 with TRBJ2-7, with 8 nucleotides matching TRBD2. This CDR3 is built from 15 residues. Trimming took 3 bases from V and 3 from J; bases not matched to a gene: 7. The V gene's germline CDR1 is MNHEY and CDR2 SVGAGI. In nucleotides, the CDR3 is TGTGCCAGCAGTTATGATAGCGGGGAGCTCTACGAGCAGTACTTC. It is translated as CASSYDSGELYEQYF.

The CDR3 loop is CASSLRGQGNSPLHF. As DNA, the CDR3 is TGTGCCAGCAGCCTCAGGGGCCAGGGTAATTCACCCCTCCACTTT. The genes are TRBV3-1 (or the pseudogene TRBV3-2) and TRBJ1-6; maybe TRBD1 (6 bases). Germline assignment: CDR1 LGHDT and CDR2 YNNKEL (reference sequence). Trimming took off 4 bases at V and 6 bases at J, with 13 bases between the two ends. This CDR3 has 15 residues.

The chain has TRBV20-1 and TRBJ2-3, with TRBD1 matching 11 bases. Germline V gene sequence: CDR1 DFQATT, CDR2 SNEGSKA (reference sequence). The CDR3 covers 15 residues. V dropped 3 bases and J dropped 3; count of bases not matched to a gene: 5. The DNA for the CDR3 is TGCAGTGCTAGTTTCGGGACAGGGGGAACAGATACGCAGTATTTT. It is translated as CSASFGTGGTDTQYF.

In DNA, the CDR3 is TGTGCCAGCCACAGGGGGGACACTGAAGCTTTCTTT. Translated: CASHRGDTEAFF. This chain connects TRBV27 to TRBJ1-1; TRBD1 aligns across 8 bases. J lost 3 bases, V lost 8 bases, and 2 bases had no gene match. The V gene's germline CDR1 is MNHEY and CDR2 SMNVEV (reference sequence). The CDR3 has 12 residues.

This clone was seen more than once but under ten times. The CDR3 DNA reads TGTGCCAGCCAGCCCTCTGGGGCCAACGTCCTGACTTTC. It encodes CASQPSGANVLTF. The chain links TRBV6-5 to TRBJ2-6, with no clear D. The germline V gene encodes CDR1 MNHEY and CDR2 SVGAGI. V was trimmed by 8 bases and J by 0 bases, leaving 5 bases between them. The CDR3 has 13 residues.

The V gene is TRBV5-1, the J gene TRBJ2-5; D is possibly TRBD1 (6 bases). Trimming shortened V by 3 bases and J by 5 bases, and 11 bases separated the two germline ends. CDR1 and CDR2 (germline): SGHRS, YFSETQ. The CDR3 consists of 13 residues. The CDR3 DNA follows: TGCGCCAGCAGCTATGCAGGGGAGGAGACCCAGTACTTC. Its protein is CASSYAGEETQYF. Looking up the rest from reference TRBV5-1 and TRBJ2-5 gives the full variable domain: KAGVTQTPRYLIKTRGQQVTLSCSPISGHRSVSWYQQTPGQGLQFLFEYFSETQRNKGNFPGRFSGRQFSNSRSEMNVSTLELGDSALYLCASSYAGEETQYFGPGTRLLVL.

The chain employs TRBV2 and TRBJ1-4, with D possibly being TRBD1 (6 bases). Trimming left V 4 bases short and J 8 bases short, with 17 bases between. Looked up from germline, CDR1 is SNHLY and CDR2 is FYNNEI. The CDR3 has 15 residues. The CDR3 protein is CASSGRGRGLEKLFF. CDR3 in DNA: TGTGCCAGCAGTGGACGGGGGAGGGGGTTAGAAAAACTGTTTTTT.

This chain joins TRBV7-2 and TRBJ1-5, with a weak D call TRBD1 (6 bases). Per the germline V gene, CDR1 is SGHTA and CDR2 is FQGNSA. The CDR3 sequence is 14 residues long. The ends were cut back, 5 bases at V and 3 bases at J, with 11 bases in the middle. For the CDR3, the DNA is TGTGCCAGCAGCCAAAACAGGGACAATCAGCCCCAGCATTTT. It is translated as CASSQNRDNQPQHF.

The V and J genes are TRBV13 and TRBJ2-3; tentatively, D is TRBD2 (6 bases). The CDR3 covers 14 residues. Deletions cut 6 bases from V and 4 bases from J, with 14 bases between. CDR1 is PRHDT, CDR2 FYEKMQ, per germline (reference sequence). The CDR3 is CASRPPSGADTQYF. In nucleotides, the CDR3 is TGTGCCAGCAGGCCTCCCTCGGGGGCAGATACGCAGTATTTT.

V usage is TRBV7-6 and J usage is TRBJ2-3; D is perhaps TRBD1 (6 bases). Germline V CDR1 and CDR2: SGHVS, FNYEAQ. The CDR3 is made up of 14 amino acids. V was shortened by 5 bases and J by 6 bases, with 15 bases between the two germline ends. The CDR3 reads CASSVRTEADTQYF. DNA of the CDR3: TGTGCCAGCAGCGTACGGACAGAGGCGGATACGCAGTATTTT.

V usage is TRBV5-1 and J usage is TRBJ2-2, with TRBD1 matching 9 bases. Germline V gene data show CDR1 as SGHRS and CDR2 as YFSETQ. This CDR3 has 17 amino acids. The J segment lost 7 bases and the V segment lost 0 bases, leaving 10 bases of the junction unmatched. CDR3 residues: CASSLAPGTGSVGELFF. CDR3 DNA sequence: TGCGCCAGCAGCTTGGCTCCCGGGACAGGGTCCGTCGGGGAGCTGTTTTTT.